This T cell receptor beta chain emerged from a study of T cells in Graves' hyperthyroidism and ophthalmopathy. Overall study results and limits: Before onset, ophthalmopathy was predicted by the model a median around 6 months earlier. Most thyroid clonotypes expanded above 0.001 appeared in blood too.

Thyroid ultrasound, orbital computed tomography, clinical symptoms, and serum thyroxine and TRAb underpinned diagnoses. About this clonotype itself: Its matching antigen is unknown. A read error may produce the germline difference seen at one junction end.

The CDR3 regions of TCR beta were amplified from RNA transcripts. HTBI primers drove first-round RT-PCR of the TCR CDR3. In TCRdb, the multiplex PCR reads were re-called with MiXCR into one record per CDR3 protein. The table has 500,000 to 650,000 distinct CDR3 sequences, 40% to 50% seen once. The V gene's germline CDR1 is MNHNS and CDR2 SASEGT. This CDR3 has 13 amino acids. The sequence came from an adult woman with Graves' disease, either hyperthyroidism or ophthalmopathy (not recorded which). Material for sequencing was peripheral blood or thyroid tissue (not recorded which). V gene TRBV6-1 combines with J gene TRBJ1-1, with D uncertain. CDR3 sequence: CAISDPKNTEAFF. As DNA, the CDR3 is TGTGCCATCAGTGATCCTAAGAACACTGAAGCTTTCTTT.